The T cell receptor beta chain described here comes from a study of T cells in Graves' hyperthyroidism and ophthalmopathy. A lack of ophthalmopathy progression within 18 months defined stable Graves' hyperthyroidism. It was over 9.5 ml of fresh peripheral blood that supplied the PBMCs. The CDR3 is 11 residues long. Germline V gives CDR1 GTSNPN, CDR2 SVGIG (reference sequence). V gave up 7 bases and J gave up 9 bases, with 13 bases separating them. Whole-study findings and limits: Blood also contained most expanded thyroid clonotypes above 0.001. Ophthalmopathy was model-predicted a median roughly 6.5 months pre-onset.

This clonotype was recorded a few times. What it binds is not known. Researchers amplified the TCR beta CDR3 regions from RNA transcripts. TCR CDR3 underwent first-round RT-PCR with the HTBI primer set. TCRdb redid the calling of the multiplex PCR reads with MiXCR, one entry per CDR3 protein. The sample carries a few hundred thousand distinct CDR3 sequences, roughly 25% recorded once. The sample taken for sequencing was blood. The sequence was collected from a man between 50 and 59 years old with Graves' hyperthyroidism. The chain links TRBV30 to TRBJ2-1; D call uncertain. As DNA, the CDR3 is TGTGCCTATGACGACCTCGGTGAGCAGTTCTTC. Protein sequence: CAYDDLGEQFF.